The 20 T cell receptor beta chains given below trace back to one sample, sequenced in a study of T cells expressing NK-cell markers. Reanalyzing the 5' RACE reads, TCRdb keeps one entry per CDR3 protein, without DNA. This sample's table has roughly 380,000 distinct CDR3 sequences. The sample taken for sequencing was blood T cells: a sorted CD56 or NKG2C T cell subset, CD4+ or CD8+ T cells, or bulk PBMC T cells (not recorded which). All receptors derive from a man aged 18-70 years in good health.

This chain links TRBV7-9 with TRBJ2-3; the D gene TCRdb calls, TRBD2, cannot be checked with no DNA. This CDR3 spans 15 amino acids. CDR1 is SEHNR, CDR2 FQNEAQ, per germline (reference sequence). CDR3 sequence reads: CASRGRDYLPDTQYF.

The chain links TRBV27 to TRBJ1-6. The CDR3 has 16 amino acids. Looked up from germline, CDR1 is MNHEY and CDR2 is SMNVEV (reference sequence). CDR3 region: CASSPNGGLATSPLHF.

This chain joins TRBV20-1 and TRBJ1-5; the TCRdb D gene call, TRBD1, has no DNA to confirm it. Germline CDR1 DFQATT, CDR2 SNEGSKA (reference sequence). CDR3 length: 12 amino acids. Here the CDR3 reads CSASPVQQPQHF.

The chain combines TRBV4-1 with TRBJ2-4; the D call from TCRdb, TRBD2, cannot be confirmed without DNA. Germline values: CDR1 MGHRA, CDR2 YSYEKL. The CDR3 loop spans 19 amino acids. CDR3 in amino acids: CASSQDITEGPPAKNIQYF.

The chain uses TRBV20-1 and TRBJ1-1; the TCRdb D gene call, TRBD1, has no DNA to confirm it. The germline V gene has CDR1 DFQATT and CDR2 SNEGSKA (reference sequence). CDR3 size: 12 residues. The CDR3 loop reads CSAGNPGVEAFF.

This sequence joins TRBV20-1 and TRBJ1-1; TCRdb reports TRBD1, a call that lacks DNA to check it against. CDR1 is DFQATT, CDR2 SNEGSKA, per germline (reference sequence). The CDR3 is made up of 13 amino acids. The CDR3 loop reads CSADDRGWSEAFF.

CDR3 sequence reads: CASSINYEQFF. The chain is built from TRBV19 and TRBJ2-1. Germline-derived CDR1 and CDR2 are LNHDA and SQIVND (reference sequence). There are 11 residues in the CDR3.

The chain employs TRBV20-1 and TRBJ2-5; TCRdb's D call of TRBD1 is untestable without DNA. CDR3 length equals 13 residues. Germline-derived CDR1 and CDR2 are DFQATT and SNEGSKA (reference sequence). The chain's CDR3 is CSARVGGRGTQYF.

The V call is TRBV5-1, the J call TRBJ2-7; TCRdb calls TRBD1, which cannot be checked without DNA. Germline V gene data show CDR1 as SGHRS and CDR2 as YFSETQ. The CDR3 is made up of 12 amino acids. The CDR3 region is CASSPGTSEQYF.

The genes are TRBV20-1 and TRBJ2-7; TCRdb's assignment of TRBD1 cannot be checked, as there is no DNA. Germline CDR1 and CDR2: DFQATT and SNEGSKA (reference sequence). The CDR3 has 13 residues. The CDR3 reads CSALHPTGHEQYF.

CDR3 protein: CASSKEASGGPYPQYF. V is TRBV21-1 and J is TRBJ2-5; TCRdb reports TRBD2, a call that lacks DNA to check it against. TRBV21-1 counts as a pseudogene. The CDR3 is made up of 16 amino acids.

The chain links TRBV18 to TRBJ2-6. This CDR3 is 17 amino acids long. The V gene's germline CDR1 is KGHSH and CDR2 LQKENI. CDR3 sequence reads: CASSPMQEIAGANVLTF.

CDR3 region: CASSSPNKNTEAFF. This sequence joins TRBV5-1 and TRBJ1-1. Per the germline V gene, CDR1 is SGHRS and CDR2 is YFSETQ. The CDR3 length is 14 residues.

The rearrangement links TRBV6-2 or TRBV6-3 to TRBJ2-7; TCRdb's D call of TRBD2 is untestable without DNA. The germline V gene encodes CDR1 MNHEY and CDR2 SVGEGT. There are 14 residues in the CDR3. The CDR3 protein is CASSYVRAPYEQYF.

The CDR3 loop is CSVGSGVGKLFF. The chain has TRBV29-1 and TRBJ1-4; TCRdb proposes TRBD1, but this gene call is untestable without DNA. The germline V gene encodes CDR1 SQVTM and CDR2 ANQGSEA. This CDR3 spans 12 amino acids.

CDR3 amino acids: CASSPDISSTYNEQFF. V usage is TRBV6-4 and J usage is TRBJ2-1; no DNA is available, so the TRBD1 call from TCRdb remains unchecked. CDR1 and CDR2 from the germline V gene are MRHNA and SNTAGT. This CDR3 contains 16 residues.

The CDR3 is CASSEEWTGYYEQYF. The genes are TRBV2 and TRBJ2-7; the D gene TCRdb calls, TRBD1, cannot be checked with no DNA. From germline, CDR1 is SNHLY and CDR2 FYNNEI. This CDR3 spans 15 amino acids.

This chain connects TRBV7-2 to TRBJ2-4; the TCRdb call, TRBD2, lacks DNA for checking. This CDR3 comprises 16 residues. Germline lookup yields CDR1 SGHTA and CDR2 FQGNSA. The CDR3 reads CASSAYSGGAKNIQYF.

The rearrangement links TRBV6-5 to TRBJ1-6. In germline, CDR1 is MNHEY, CDR2 SVGAGI. The CDR3 is 16 amino acids. The CDR3 here is CASSYRQVERNSPLHF.

The chain uses TRBV9 and TRBJ2-3; TCRdb's D gene call, TRBD2, goes unchecked for lack of DNA. Looked up from germline, CDR1 is SGDLS and CDR2 is YYNGEE. The CDR3 has 16 amino acids. CDR3 sequence reads: CASSVRNGGAGDTQYF.